A selection of T cell receptor beta chains follows, all from one sample in a study of neoadjuvant anti-PD-1 for oral cavity cancer. Method: immunoSEQ multiplex PCR; TCRdb's copy keeps in-frame clones and lacks some. The table has more than 30,000 clones, roughly two fifths seen once. The sample was tumor tissue, taken after nivolumab (anti-PD-1) treatment. These receptor sequences come from a person aged 40 to 85 with oral cavity squamous cell carcinoma. Both conserved end residues are part of each CDR3. The D gene is left open where the match is weak. Part of the rows lack a size; the others show once, few, many or a class for expanded clones.

TRBJ2-7	NA	TRBV5-1	14	NA	CASSPYGVTYEQYF	TGCGCCAGCAGCCCTTATGGGGTAACCTACGAGCAGTACTTC
TRBJ1-2	NA	TRBV9	15	NA	CASSVGPGGDYGYTF	TGTGCCAGCAGCGTAGGTCCGGGTGGCGACTATGGCTACACCTTC
TRBJ1-5	NA	TRBV28	17	NA	CASSLLLLGEGNQPQHF	TGTGCCAGCAGTTTACTTCTCTTGGGAGAGGGCAATCAGCCCCAGCATTTT
TRBJ1-5	NA	TRBV5-1	15	few	CASSQLGAPHQPQHF	TGCGCCAGCAGCCAGCTAGGGGCCCCACATCAGCCCCAGCATTTT
TRBJ2-2	NA	TRBV7-3	16	few	CASSLPPGLNTGELFF	TGTGCCAGCAGCTTACCCCCAGGGTTGAACACCGGGGAGCTGTTTTTT
TRBJ2-2	TRBD2	TRBV10-3	17	NA	CAISKGLAGGFDRELFF	TGTGCCATCAGCAAGGGACTAGCGGGAGGTTTCGACCGGGAGCTGTTTTTT
TRBJ2-7	NA	TRBV29-1	10	NA	CSVVAYEQYF	TGCAGCGTTGTGGCCTACGAGCAGTACTTC
TRBJ2-3	TRBD2	TRBV4-1	16	NA	CASSQEGTRVTDTQYF	TGCGCCAGCAGCCAAGAGGGGACTAGAGTCACAGATACGCAGTATTTT
TRBJ1-1	NA	TRBV6-5	13	many	CASSYKRNTEAFF	TGTGCCAGCAGTTACAAAAGGAACACTGAAGCTTTCTTT
TRBJ2-1	NA	TRBV6-1	12	NA	CASSEPGNEQFF	TGTGCCAGCAGTGAACCCGGTAATGAGCAGTTCTTC
TRBJ2-1	NA	TRBV5-1	13	NA	CASSTETGTEEFF	TGCGCCAGCAGCACAGAGACCGGGACGGAGGAGTTCTTC
TRBJ2-7	TRBD2	TRBV7-7	16	NA	CASSPGLAGGPNEQYF	TGTGCCAGCAGCCCCGGACTAGCGGGAGGGCCAAACGAGCAGTACTTC
TRBJ2-1	NA	TRBV7-2	16	few	CASSLAVGSSYNEQFF	TGTGCCAGCAGCTTAGCGGTCGGGAGCTCCTACAATGAGCAGTTCTTC
TRBJ1-4	NA	TRBV18	14	NA	CASSKAATNEKLFF	TGTGCCAGCTCAAAGGCTGCAACTAATGAAAAACTGTTTTTT
TRBJ2-1	TRBD2	TRBV2	16	NA	CASSPSGGAGRNEQFF	TGTGCCAGCAGCCCTAGCGGGGGGGCAGGGAGGAATGAGCAGTTCTTC
TRBJ2-5	NA	TRBV2	14	few	CASPGTQYQETQYF	TGTGCCAGCCCCGGGACACAGTACCAAGAGACCCAGTACTTC
TRBJ2-7	TRBD1	TRBV5-6	14	few	CASSFGTGGYEQYF	TGTGCCAGCAGCTTCGGGACAGGGGGCTACGAGCAGTACTTC
TRBJ2-3	NA	TRBV9	14	NA	CASSVVEFTDTQYF	TGTGCCAGCAGCGTAGTTGAATTCACAGATACGCAGTATTTT
TRBJ2-7	TRBD1	TRBV10-3	15	NA	CAISDSGQGAYEQYF	TGTGCCATCAGTGATTCTGGACAGGGCGCCTACGAGCAGTACTTC
TRBJ1-1	NA	TRBV15	12	once	CATSRDVVRAFF	TGTGCCACCAGCAGAGACGTGGTGCGGGCTTTCTTT
TRBJ1-1	NA	TRBV13	13	few	CASRSGPNTEAFF	TGTGCCAGCAGATCGGGACCGAACACTGAAGCTTTCTTT
TRBJ2-1	NA	TRBV9	15	NA	CASSVGGPLGDEQFF	TGTGCCAGCAGCGTAGGGGGGCCTCTCGGGGATGAGCAGTTCTTC
TRBJ1-1	NA	TRBV6-4	16	NA	CASSRLGAGMNTEAFF	TGTGCCAGCAGTCGACTCGGGGCAGGCATGAACACTGAAGCTTTCTTT
TRBJ1-1	TRBD1	TRBV2	13	few	CASSRDRSTEAFF	TGTGCCAGCAGCCGGGACAGGAGCACTGAAGCTTTCTTT
TRBJ2-1	TRBD2	TRBV27	12	NA	CASSWGGTEQFF	TGTGCCAGCAGTTGGGGGGGAACTGAGCAGTTCTTC
TRBJ2-3	NA	TRBV6-5	14	NA	CASSQWTSTDTQYF	TGTGCCAGCAGTCAATGGACTAGCACAGATACGCAGTATTTT
TRBJ2-5	NA	TRBV6-6	12	few	CASSYSGETQYF	TGTGCCAGCAGTTACTCGGGAGAGACCCAGTACTTC
TRBJ1-5	NA	TRBV19	15	NA	CASSHGWGLNQPQHF	TGTGCCAGTAGTCATGGGTGGGGCCTAAATCAGCCCCAGCATTTT
TRBJ2-2	TRBD2	TRBV5-4	16	once	CASSLKAGGDTGELFF	TGTGCCAGCAGCTTGAAAGCGGGAGGCGACACCGGGGAGCTGTTTTTT
TRBJ1-2	NA	TRBV13	15	NA	CASSLGGMPGYGYTF	TGTGCCAGCAGCTTAGGCGGTATGCCGGGCTATGGCTACACCTTC
TRBJ1-3	NA	TRBV6-6	13	few	CASSRESGNTIYF	TGTGCCAGCAGCCGCGAGTCTGGAAACACCATATATTTT
TRBJ2-1	TRBD2	TRBV29-1	14	NA	CSVSGLATYNEQFF	TGCAGCGTCTCGGGACTAGCTACCTACAATGAGCAGTTCTTC
TRBJ1-5	NA	TRBV4-1	15	few	CASSQVPTGLLAQHF	TGCGCCAGCAGCCAAGTCCCGACAGGCCTTCTAGCCCAGCATTTT
TRBJ1-2	NA	TRBV5-1	13	NA	CASSLGPERGYTF	TGCGCCAGCAGCTTAGGGCCAGAGAGGGGCTACACCTTC
TRBJ1-1	NA	TRBV27	14	NA	CASSREGSNTEAFF	TGTGCCAGCTCAAGGGAGGGCAGCAACACTGAAGCTTTCTTT
TRBJ1-4	TRBD1	TRBV10-3	18	NA	CAISELGQGIATNEKLFF	TGTGCCATCAGTGAGCTAGGACAGGGGATTGCAACTAATGAAAAACTGTTTTTT
TRBJ1-1	TRBD1	TRBV11-1	13	few	CASSRQGNTEAFF	TGTGCCAGCAGCCGACAGGGTAACACTGAAGCTTTCTTT
TRBJ2-3	NA	TRBV7-9	12	few	CASSLMVDTQYF	TGTGCCAGCAGCTTAATGGTCGATACGCAGTATTTT
TRBJ2-1	NA	TRBV20-1	11	NA	CSAPDYNEQFF	TGCAGTGCTCCCGACTACAATGAGCAGTTCTTC
TRBJ2-5	NA	TRBV9	15	NA	CASSVRREPGETQYF	TGTGCCAGCAGCGTAAGGAGGGAGCCGGGTGAGACCCAGTACTTC
TRBJ2-2	NA	TRBV5-4	16	NA	CASSSETGASTGELFF	TGTGCCAGCAGCTCCGAAACGGGAGCCTCTACCGGGGAGCTGTTTTTT
TRBJ2-7	TRBD2	TRBV28	16	NA	CASSPLRIAGIYEQYF	TGTGCCAGCAGTCCTTTAAGGATAGCGGGAATCTACGAGCAGTACTTC
TRBJ1-2	TRBD1	TRBV4-1	19	few	CASSQDGPGTVSGDYGYTF	TGCGCCAGCAGCCAAGATGGTCCCGGGACAGTCTCAGGGGACTATGGCTACACCTTC
TRBJ2-7	NA	TRBV7-9	14	NA	CASSLAHSSYEQYF	TGTGCCAGCAGCTTAGCGCACAGCTCCTACGAGCAGTACTTC
TRBJ1-1	TRBD1	TRBV28	15	NA	CASSPHGQGDTEAFF	TGTGCCAGCAGTCCCCACGGACAGGGAGACACTGAAGCTTTCTTT
TRBJ2-4	TRBD2	TRBV4-1	16	NA	CASSQTSGSGKNIQYF	TGCGCCAGCAGCCAAACTAGCGGGAGTGGCAAAAACATTCAGTACTTC
TRBJ1-2	TRBD1	TRBV6-6	15	NA	CASSLQNRGDRGYTF	TGTGCCAGCAGTTTACAAAACAGGGGAGACAGGGGCTACACCTTC
TRBJ1-6	NA	TRBV30	14	NA	CAWGGRGPNSPLHF	TGTGCCTGGGGAGGACGCGGGCCAAATTCACCCCTCCACTTT
TRBJ2-7	NA	TRBV5-1	15	few	CASSLGGTSNYEQYF	TGCGCCAGCAGCTTGGGGGGGACCTCCAACTACGAGCAGTACTTC
TRBJ1-2	NA	TRBV28	12	many	CASSPSLYGYTF	TGTGCCAGCAGTCCCTCTCTCTATGGCTACACCTTC
TRBJ2-3	TRBD2	TRBV13	17	NA	CASSLRGLAGTTDTQYF	TGTGCCAGCAGCCTTAGGGGACTAGCGGGTACCACAGATACGCAGTATTTT
TRBJ2-1	NA	TRBV10-3	11	NA	CAIREDNEQFF	TGTGCCATCAGAGAAGATAATGAGCAGTTCTTC
TRBJ2-7	NA	TRBV5-8	13	NA	CASSLPRPDEQYF	TGTGCCAGCAGCTTGCCCCGGCCAGACGAGCAGTACTTC
TRBJ2-5	NA	TRBV27	13	few	CASSLLGSPDQYF	TGTGCCAGCAGTTTACTAGGGTCCCCAGACCAGTACTTC
TRBJ2-7	TRBD1	TRBV9	15	NA	CASSTRTGSHYEQYF	TGTGCCAGCAGCACCCGGACAGGGTCGCACTACGAGCAGTACTTC
TRBJ1-1	NA	TRBV7-8	15	NA	CASSLTEGRGTEAFF	TGTGCCAGCAGCTTAACTGAGGGAAGAGGCACTGAAGCTTTCTTT